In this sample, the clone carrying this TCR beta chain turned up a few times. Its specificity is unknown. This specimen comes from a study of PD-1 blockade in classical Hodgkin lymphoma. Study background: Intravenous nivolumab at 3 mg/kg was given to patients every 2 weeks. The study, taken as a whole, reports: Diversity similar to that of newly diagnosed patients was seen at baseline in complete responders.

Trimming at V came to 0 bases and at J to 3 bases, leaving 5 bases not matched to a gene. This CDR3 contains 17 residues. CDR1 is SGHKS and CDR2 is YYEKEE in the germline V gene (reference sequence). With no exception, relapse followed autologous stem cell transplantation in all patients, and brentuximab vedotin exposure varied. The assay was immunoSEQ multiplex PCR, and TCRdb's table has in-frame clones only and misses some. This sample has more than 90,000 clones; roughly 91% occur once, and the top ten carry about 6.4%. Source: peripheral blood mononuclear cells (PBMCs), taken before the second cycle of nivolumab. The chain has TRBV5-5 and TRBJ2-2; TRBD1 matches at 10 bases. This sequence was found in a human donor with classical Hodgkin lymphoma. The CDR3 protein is CASSLGGTGADTGELFF. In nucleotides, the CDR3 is TGTGCCAGCAGCTTGGGTGGGACAGGGGCGGACACCGGGGAGCTGTTTTTT.